The 28 T cell receptor beta chains in this list originate from one sample, sequenced in a study of cytomegalovirus exposure and HLA in healthy donors. PCR employed 60 Vbeta and 13 Jbeta primers. Assay: immunoSEQ multiplex PCR; the TCRdb copy retains only in-frame clones and omits some. The repertoire holds tens of thousands of clones, with less than 85% as singletons. Specimen: PBMCs. All receptors derive from a woman between 45 and 65 years old in good health and CMV-seropositive.

In this sample, this clone turned up a few times. The chain is built from TRBV2 and TRBJ2-3, with 8 bases identical to TRBD2. This CDR3 contains 17 residues. Per germline, CDR1 SNHLY and CDR2 FYNNEI. V dropped 4 bases and J dropped 0; count of bases not matched to a gene: 9. The CDR3 DNA follows: TGTGCCAGCAGTGTTATGTTCACTAGCGGTAGCACAGATACGCAGTATTTT. Amino acids: CASSVMFTSGSTDTQYF.

This clone was picked up one time. A much larger clone lies a single base off, so this may be a read error. The rearrangement joins TRBV11-2 to TRBJ2-5; perhaps TRBD1 as D (5 bases). Germline CDR1 and CDR2: SGHAT and FQNNGV. The V end lost 2 bases, the J end lost 1 base, and 5 bases lay between the germline ends. The CDR3 extends over 13 amino acids. In DNA, the CDR3 is TGTGCCAGCAGCTTACAGGGCCAAGAGACCCAGTACTTC. This sequence encodes CASSLQGQETQYF.

CDR3: CASSRPGTGAGELFF. Here the CDR3 DNA reads TGTGCCAGCAGCCGTCCCGGGACAGGGGCAGGGGAGCTGTTTTTT. The genes are TRBV27 and TRBJ2-2; 10 positions agree with TRBD1. The CDR3 extends over 15 amino acids. With V trimmed by 6 bases and J by 8 bases, 9 bases remained unmatched. Germline V gene data show CDR1 as MNHEY and CDR2 as SMNVEV (reference sequence).

This rearrangement joins TRBV4-1 to TRBJ2-3, with TRBD2 matching 10 bases. J was trimmed by 10 bases and V by 0 bases; bases with no gene match: 10. CDR1 is MGHRA, CDR2 YSYEKL, per germline. This CDR3 contains 16 residues. CDR3 residues: CASSQELQRGGRAQYF. CDR3 sequence (DNA): TGCGCCAGCAGCCAAGAGCTCCAGCGGGGGGGCCGGGCGCAGTATTTT.

The genes are TRBV11-2 and TRBJ2-1, with 7 nucleotides matching TRBD2. Losses at the gene ends were 4 bases for V and 1 base for J; bases not matched to a gene: 7. This CDR3 comprises 16 residues. Germline V gene lookup returns CDR1 SGHAT and CDR2 FQNNGV. The CDR3 sequence is CASSYTGTISYNEQFF. Here the CDR3 DNA reads TGTGCCAGCAGCTACACGGGGACTATATCCTACAATGAGCAGTTCTTC.

This clone showed up just once. The rearrangement uses TRBV5-1 and TRBJ1-5, with D maybe TRBD1 (5 bases). Germline loops: CDR1 SGHRS, CDR2 YFSETQ. The CDR3 is 13 amino acids. Trimming took 4 bases from V and 9 from J, leaving 14 bases between them. CDR3 nucleotides: TGCGCCAGCAGCCCAGAGTATAGGGGGCCCCAGCATTTT. It yields the protein CASSPEYRGPQHF.

This clone has just one count. J is TRBJ2-2 and V is TRBV6-1, with D unclear. CDR1 MNHNS and CDR2 SASEGT come from the germline V gene. The CDR3 runs 14 residues. Deletions cut 8 bases from V and 0 bases from J, with 10 bases between. CDR3 DNA sequence: TGTGCCAGCGGGCAACTCGCGAACACCGGGGAGCTGTTTTTT. Its translation is CASGQLANTGELFF.

This clone was recorded a few times. The chain is built from TRBV6-6 and TRBJ1-5; the D gene is possibly TRBD1 (6 bases). CDR3 length: 13 residues. Deletions cut 7 bases from V and 2 bases from J, with 9 bases between. Germline V gene data show CDR1 as MNHNY and CDR2 as SVGAGI (reference sequence). The DNA of the CDR3 is TGTGCCAGCAAACCAGGGGGCAATCAGCCCCAGCATTTT. This gives the protein CASKPGGNQPQHF.

The rearrangement joins TRBV25-1 to TRBJ1-6, with D tentatively TRBD1 (5 bases). The CDR3 consists of 14 residues. V lost 3 bases and J 4 bases, leaving 7 bases between the germline ends. Looked up from germline, CDR1 is MGHDK and CDR2 is SYGVNS. The CDR3 loop reads CASSDDSYNSPLHF. In nucleotides, the CDR3 is TGTGCCAGCAGTGATGACAGTTATAATTCACCCCTCCACTTT. Supplemented by reference TRBV25-1 and TRBJ1-6, the full variable domain reads EADIYQTPRYLVIGTGKKITLECSQTMGHDKMYWYQQDPGMELHLIHYSYGVNSTEKGDLSSESTVSRIRTEHFPLTLESARPSHTSQYLCASSDDSYNSPLHFGNGTRLTVT.

V gene TRBV19 combines with J gene TRBJ1-1; D is unclear. The V end lost 5 bases, the J end lost 4 bases, and 17 bases lay between the germline ends. The CDR3 consists of 15 residues. Looked up from germline, CDR1 is LNHDA and CDR2 is SQIVND (reference sequence). CDR3 region: CASSRLGVESTEAFF. CDR3 DNA: TGTGCCAGTAGTCGCCTCGGGGTTGAGAGCACTGAAGCTTTCTTT.

The V call is TRBV25-1, the J call TRBJ2-3, with D possibly being TRBD1 (6 bases). The CDR3 totals 15 residues. V was shortened by 0 bases and J by 4 bases, with 11 bases between the two germline ends. From germline, CDR1 is MGHDK and CDR2 SYGVNS. The CDR3 loop reads CASSEYPQGPDTQYF. Here the CDR3 DNA reads TGTGCCAGCAGTGAATACCCCCAGGGGCCAGATACGCAGTATTTT. Variable domain in full (rest from reference TRBV25-1 and TRBJ2-3): EADIYQTPRYLVIGTGKKITLECSQTMGHDKMYWYQQDPGMELHLIHYSYGVNSTEKGDLSSESTVSRIRTEHFPLTLESARPSHTSQYLCASSEYPQGPDTQYFGPGTRLTVL.

This sequence joins TRBV4-2 and TRBJ1-4; D not certain. The V end was cut by 0 bases, the J end by 8 bases, with 7 bases between. From germline, CDR1 is LGHNA and CDR2 YNFKEQ. The CDR3 contains 13 residues. The chain's CDR3 is CASSQDPGEKLFF. Here the CDR3 DNA reads TGTGCCAGCAGCCAAGACCCAGGCGAAAAACTGTTTTTT.

The CDR3 is CASSPGGGRDTEAFF. The CDR3 DNA is TGTGCCAGCAGTCCAGGGGGCGGCAGGGACACTGAAGCTTTCTTT. V and J are TRBV28 and TRBJ1-1, with 8 positions matching TRBD1. CDR1 and CDR2 from the germline V gene are MDHEN and SYDVKM. The trim removed 5 bases at V and 3 bases at J, leaving 8 bases unmatched. The CDR3 is made up of 15 amino acids.

The V call is TRBV18, the J call TRBJ2-3; 13 bases align to TRBD2. There are 17 residues in the CDR3. Germline V gives CDR1 KGHSH, CDR2 LQKENI. Trimming at V came to 0 bases and at J to 0 bases, leaving 0 bases not matched to a gene. Here the CDR3 reads CASSPPGLAGSTDTQYF. Here the CDR3 DNA reads TGTGCCAGCTCACCACCGGGACTAGCGGGGAGCACAGATACGCAGTATTTT. Based on the CDR3 plus reference TRBV18 and TRBJ2-3, the full variable domain is NAGVMQNPRHLVRRRGQEARLRCSPMKGHSHVYWYRQLPEEGLKFMVYLQKENIIDESGMPKERFSAEFPKEGPSILRIQQVVRGDSAAYFCASSPPGLAGSTDTQYFGPGTRLTVL.

The V and J genes are TRBV7-6 and TRBJ2-3, with D tentatively TRBD2 (5 bases). The CDR3 length is 15 residues. The germline gives CDR1 SGHVS, CDR2 FNYEAQ. The V gene lost 2 bases and the J gene lost 0 bases, with 9 bases spanning the gap. The CDR3 protein is CASSLLPGSTDTQYF. CDR3 sequence (DNA): TGTGCCAGCAGCTTACTTCCGGGGAGCACAGATACGCAGTATTTT.

The CDR3 nucleotides read TGTGCCAGCAGCCCCCACACAACTGGGGCCAACGTCCTGACTTTC. This encodes CASSPHTTGANVLTF. The J gene is TRBJ2-6, the V gene TRBV9, with D unresolved. CDR1 SGDLS and CDR2 YYNGEE come from the germline V gene. This CDR3 comprises 15 residues. V lost 4 bases and J lost 2, with 10 bases in between.

CDR3 protein: CASSPGQGSTGELFF. The CDR3 DNA follows: TGTGCCAGCAGCCCAGGCCAGGGTTCCACCGGGGAGCTGTTTTTT. The rearrangement links TRBV11-2 to TRBJ2-2; a weak D match, TRBD1 (5 bases). This CDR3 comprises 15 residues. The V gene lost 5 bases and the J gene lost 4 bases, with 14 bases spanning the gap. Germline CDR1 is SGHAT and CDR2 is FQNNGV.

This clone was found once. The chain is built from TRBV15 and TRBJ1-1; 9 bases fit TRBD1. CDR1 and CDR2 from the germline V gene are LNHNV and YYDKDF (reference sequence). The CDR3 loop spans 15 amino acids. Trimming cost V 1 base and J 4 bases; bases outside gene matches: 4. CDR3 nucleotide sequence: TGTGCCACCAGCAGAGGCGACAGGGGGAGCACTGAAGCTTTCTTT. This sequence encodes CATSRGDRGSTEAFF.

The chain uses TRBV11-2 and TRBJ2-1; D might be TRBD2 (7 bases). Per the germline V gene, CDR1 is SGHAT and CDR2 is FQNNGV. V lost 3 bases and J lost 9, with 15 bases in between. This CDR3 contains 14 residues. In DNA form, the CDR3 reads TGTGCCAGCAGCTTTTTGGGGGGGCGGTCTGAGCAGTTCTTC. This codes for CASSFLGGRSEQFF.

This clone was found a few times. This sequence joins TRBV9 and TRBJ2-7; 10 bases map to TRBD2. Trimming at V came to 0 bases and at J to 5 bases, leaving 5 bases not matched to a gene. The V gene's germline CDR1 is SGDLS and CDR2 YYNGEE. CDR3 size: 15 residues. The CDR3 DNA reads TGTGCCAGCAGCGTAGAAGCGGGAGGGTGGAACGAGCAGTACTTC. It translates to CASSVEAGGWNEQYF. Filled out from reference TRBV9 and TRBJ2-7, the complete variable domain reads DSGVTQTPKHLITATGQRVTLRCSPRSGDLSVYWYQQSLDQGLQFLIQYYNGEERAKGNILERFSAQQFPDLHSELNLSSLELGDSALYFCASSVEAGGWNEQYFGPGTRLTVT.

The chain employs TRBV4-1 and TRBJ2-3; TRBD2 agrees at 11 bases. V was clipped by 1 base and J by 5 bases; unmatched bases: 2. CDR1 MGHRA and CDR2 YSYEKL come from the germline V gene. This CDR3 comprises 15 residues. CDR3 loop: CASSQAGLAGDTQYF. For the CDR3, the DNA is TGCGCCAGCAGCCAAGCCGGACTAGCGGGAGATACGCAGTATTTT.

This chain connects TRBV10-3 to TRBJ1-6; D is possibly TRBD1 (5 bases). The germline V gene encodes CDR1 ENHRY and CDR2 SYGVKD. This CDR3 comprises 15 residues. V lost 0 bases, J lost 8 bases, and 11 bases lay in between. CDR3 region: CAISESGLRDSPLHF. Written as DNA, the CDR3 is TGTGCCATCAGTGAGTCGGGGCTCCGGGATTCACCCCTCCACTTT.

The chain links TRBV29-1 to TRBJ1-1; a weak D match, TRBD1 (6 bases). The ends were cut back, 4 bases at V and 1 base at J, with 10 bases in the middle. The CDR3 consists of 13 residues. The germline V gene encodes CDR1 SQVTM and CDR2 ANQGSEA. This CDR3 reads CSVGVGGNTEAFF. CDR3 sequence (DNA): TGCAGCGTTGGAGTAGGGGGGAACACTGAAGCTTTCTTT.

The chain employs TRBV5-4 and TRBJ2-1; 10 bases match TRBD2. This CDR3 comprises 14 residues. From germline, CDR1 is SGHNT and CDR2 YYREEE (reference sequence). V was pared by 4 bases and J by 8 bases, with 6 bases of the junction left unmatched. The CDR3 nucleotides are TGTGCCAGCAGCCCGAGCGGGAGGGCCGATGAGCAGTTCTTC. It codes for CASSPSGRADEQFF.

The chain combines TRBV6-5 with TRBJ2-7; a weak D match, TRBD1 (5 bases). CDR1 MNHEY and CDR2 SVGAGI come from the germline V gene. This CDR3 is built from 8 residues. DNA for the CDR3: TGTGCAAGGGGCGAGCAGTACTTC. Translating gives CARGEQYF.

The J gene is TRBJ1-5, the V gene TRBV27; 12 bases are shared with TRBD1. V was clipped by 6 bases and J by 7 bases; unmatched bases: 7. The CDR3 extends over 15 amino acids. Germline-derived CDR1 and CDR2 are MNHEY and SMNVEV (reference sequence). This CDR3 is CASSPGQGAWQPQHF. The CDR3 nucleotides read TGTGCCAGCAGCCCGGGACAGGGGGCATGGCAGCCCCAGCATTTT.

The chain links TRBV28 to TRBJ2-1, with D perhaps matching TRBD1 (5 bases). CDR1 and CDR2 from the germline V gene are MDHEN and SYDVKM. This CDR3 has 13 residues. V was shortened by 6 bases and J by 2 bases, with 8 bases between the two germline ends. CDR3 DNA sequence: TGTGCCAGCAGAGGGGCCCCCTACAATGAGCAGTTCTTC. Translated: CASRGAPYNEQFF. Using reference TRBV28 and TRBJ2-1 for the parts outside the CDR3, the full variable domain is DVKVTQSSRYLVKRTGEKVFLECVQDMDHENMFWYRQDPGLGLRLIYFSYDVKMKEKGDIPEGYSVSREKKERFSLILESASTNQTSMYLCASRGAPYNEQFFGPGTRLTVL.

The J gene is TRBJ2-1, the V gene TRBV6-4; 9 nucleotides align to TRBD2. The CDR3 has 13 residues. Germline V gene sequence: CDR1 MRHNA, CDR2 SNTAGT. Losses at the gene ends were 2 bases for V and 15 bases for J; bases not matched to a gene: 8. The CDR3 protein is CASSDETSGWRFF. As DNA, the CDR3 is TGTGCCAGCAGTGACGAAACTAGCGGGTGGAGGTTCTTC.